The entry that follows covers one T cell receptor (beta chain) sequence. The target of this receptor is not known. A much larger clone lies one base from this, so it may be a read error. The data stem from a study of patients with pleural tuberculosis (dated by TCRdb to 2014 to 2015). TCRdb records Illumina Genome Analyzer IIx as the sequencer. TCRdb reanalyzed the raw reads on its own, using fastp at Q25 for trimming and MiXCR for clone calling, and kept in-frame beta chains. Identical CDR3 proteins give one entry, which carries the most common genes and DNA. This sample lists tens of thousands of distinct CDR3 sequences; about 7.3% were detected once. Of the sample, 15% to 20% is held by the ten largest clones. The germline V gene sets CDR1 to MNHEY and CDR2 to SVGEGT. Taken from cysteine to phenylalanine, the CDR3 has 15 residues. The retained sequence is limited to the CDR3, 45 bases, with the frame set at the first base.

The receptor was isolated from a human donor with pleural tuberculosis. The sequence links TRBV6-2 or TRBV6-3 to TRBJ2-2; perhaps TRBD2 is the D gene, with 6 bases matching. The CDR3 amino acid sequence is: CASSYSNGGSGEPFF. The nucleotides read TGTGCCAGCAGTTACAGTAATGGAGGGTCCGGGGAGCCGTTTTTT.